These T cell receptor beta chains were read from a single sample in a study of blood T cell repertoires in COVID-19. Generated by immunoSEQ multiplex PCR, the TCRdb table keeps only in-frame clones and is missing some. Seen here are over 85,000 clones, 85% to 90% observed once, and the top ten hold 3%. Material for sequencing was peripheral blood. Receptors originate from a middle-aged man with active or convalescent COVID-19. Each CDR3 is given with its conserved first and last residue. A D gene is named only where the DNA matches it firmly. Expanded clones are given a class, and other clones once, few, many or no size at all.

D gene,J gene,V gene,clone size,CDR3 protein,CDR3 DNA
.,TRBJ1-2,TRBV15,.,CATSRDGGTGYGYTF,TGTGCCACCAGCAGAGATGGCGGTACGGGCTATGGCTACACCTTC
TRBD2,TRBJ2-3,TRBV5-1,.,CASGLGLAGADTQYF,TGCGCCAGCGGCTTGGGACTAGCGGGGGCAGATACGCAGTATTTT
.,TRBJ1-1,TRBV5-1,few,CASSGEGDTEAFF,TGCGCCAGCAGCGGGGAAGGGGACACTGAAGCTTTCTTT
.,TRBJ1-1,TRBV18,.,CASSPNRAMNTEAFF,TGTGCCAGCTCACCCAACAGGGCCATGAACACTGAAGCTTTCTTT
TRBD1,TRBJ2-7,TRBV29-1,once,CSVEKGQFEQYF,TGCAGCGTTGAAAAGGGACAGTTCGAGCAGTACTTC
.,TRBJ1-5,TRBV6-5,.,CASRGLGPNQPQHF,TGTGCCAGCAGGGGACTGGGACCAAATCAGCCCCAGCATTTT
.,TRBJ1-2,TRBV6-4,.,CASSDEGYGYTF,TGTGCCAGCAGTGACGAGGGCTATGGCTACACCTTC
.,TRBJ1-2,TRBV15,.,CATSDPQQGRYTF,TGTGCCACCAGCGACCCCCAGCAGGGCCGCTACACCTTC
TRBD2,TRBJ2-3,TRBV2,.,CASSDRGGGADTQYF,TGTGCCAGCAGTGACCGGGGGGGTGGGGCAGATACGCAGTATTTT
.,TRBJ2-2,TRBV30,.,CAWSPQVTGELFF,TGTGCCTGGAGTCCACAGGTCACCGGGGAGCTGTTTTTT
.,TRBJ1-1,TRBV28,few,CASSYPAGAEAFF,TGTGCCAGCAGTTACCCGGCAGGCGCTGAAGCTTTCTTT
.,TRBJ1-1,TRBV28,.,CASTLSRGGTAEAFF,TGTGCCAGCACCCTTTCACGGGGAGGGACCGCTGAAGCTTTCTTT
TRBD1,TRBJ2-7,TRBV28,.,CASRDSGQAAQYF,TGTGCCAGCAGGGATTCCGGACAGGCCGCTCAGTACTTC
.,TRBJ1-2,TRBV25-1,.,CASSDPRGIYGYTF,TGTGCCAGCAGTGACCCCAGGGGCATCTATGGCTACACCTTC
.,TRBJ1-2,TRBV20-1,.,CSARSTYGYTF,TGCAGTGCTCGATCTACCTATGGCTACACCTTC
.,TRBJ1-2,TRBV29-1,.,CSVEEPTVGYTF,TGCAGCGTTGAAGAGCCGACAGTGGGCTACACCTTC
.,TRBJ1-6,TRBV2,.,CASSLGQGSSPLHF,TGTGCCAGCAGTTTAGGGCAGGGGTCCTCACCCCTCCACTTT
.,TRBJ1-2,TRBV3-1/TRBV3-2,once,CASSQDLGGQLYGYTF,TGTGCCAGCAGCCAAGATCTGGGAGGGCAACTCTATGGCTACACCTTC
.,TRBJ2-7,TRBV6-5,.,CASINRDNYEQYF,TGTGCCAGCATTAACCGGGACAACTACGAGCAGTACTTC
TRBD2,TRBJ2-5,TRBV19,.,CASSLAGGLGETQYF,TGTGCCAGTAGCCTAGCGGGGGGGCTTGGGGAGACCCAGTACTTC
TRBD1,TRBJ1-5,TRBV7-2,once,CASRYDRGLNQPQHF,TGTGCCAGCAGATACGATAGGGGGCTTAATCAGCCCCAGCATTTT
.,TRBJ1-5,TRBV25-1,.,CATLKGGGGQPQHF,TGTGCCACCCTAAAGGGGGGGGGAGGACAGCCCCAGCATTTT
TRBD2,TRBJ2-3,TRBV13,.,CASRKGGGVTDTQYF,TGTGCCAGCAGAAAAGGCGGGGGGGTCACAGATACGCAGTATTTT
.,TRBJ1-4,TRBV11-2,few,CASSPRTATNEKLFF,TGTGCCAGCAGCCCCCGGACAGCAACTAATGAAAAACTGTTTTTT
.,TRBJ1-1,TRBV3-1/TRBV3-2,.,CASSQDPQLMNTEAFF,TGTGCCAGCAGCCAAGATCCCCAGTTGATGAACACTGAAGCTTTCTTT
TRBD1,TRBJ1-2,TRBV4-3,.,CASSQHRDRGDGYTF,TGCGCCAGCAGCCAACACCGGGACAGGGGTGATGGCTACACCTTC
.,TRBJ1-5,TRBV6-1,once,CASSDGRDQPQHF,TGTGCCAGCAGTGACGGGAGGGATCAGCCCCAGCATTTT
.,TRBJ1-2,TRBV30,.,CAWKGQGRDYGYTF,TGTGCCTGGAAAGGGCAGGGGCGTGATTATGGCTACACCTTC
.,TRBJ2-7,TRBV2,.,CASSDEGYEQYF,TGTGCCAGCAGTGATGAGGGTTACGAGCAGTACTTC
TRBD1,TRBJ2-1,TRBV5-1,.,CASSIRQGGNNEQFF,TGCGCCAGCAGCATACGACAGGGCGGAAACAATGAGCAGTTCTTC
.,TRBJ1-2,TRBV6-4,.,CATGTSYGYTF,TGTGCCACCGGTACTTCTTATGGCTACACCTTC
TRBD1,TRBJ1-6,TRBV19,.,CASSPGQVSPLHF,TGTGCCAGTAGTCCGGGACAGGTTTCACCCCTCCACTTT
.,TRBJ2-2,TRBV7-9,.,CASSLVGSTGELFF,TGTGCCAGCAGCTTAGTCGGTTCAACCGGGGAGCTGTTTTTT
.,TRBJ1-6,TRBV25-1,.,CASSRSRGGLGYNSPLHF,TGTGCCAGCAGTAGATCCAGAGGGGGATTGGGCTATAATTCACCCCTCCACTTT
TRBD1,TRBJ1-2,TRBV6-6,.,CASSQGQGYGYTF,TGTGCCAGCAGCCAAGGACAGGGCTATGGCTACACCTTC
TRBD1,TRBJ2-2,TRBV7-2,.,CASREQGANTGELFF,TGTGCCAGCAGGGAACAGGGGGCCAACACCGGGGAGCTGTTTTTT
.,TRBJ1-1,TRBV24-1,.,CATSDFQNTEAFF,TGTGCCACCAGTGATTTTCAGAACACTGAAGCTTTCTTT
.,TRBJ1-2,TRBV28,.,CASSNQGNGYTF,TGTGCCAGCAGTAATCAGGGGAATGGCTACACCTTC
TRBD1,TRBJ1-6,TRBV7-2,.,CASSGGGTGSSPLHF,TGTGCCAGCAGCGGAGGAGGGACAGGGAGCTCACCCCTCCACTTT
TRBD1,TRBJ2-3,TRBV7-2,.,CASNRQGSFTDTQYF,TGTGCCAGCAACCGACAGGGGTCTTTCACAGATACGCAGTATTTT
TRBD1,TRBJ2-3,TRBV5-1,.,CASSLGQGTRTDTQYF,TGCGCCAGCAGCTTGGGACAGGGTACACGCACAGATACGCAGTATTTT
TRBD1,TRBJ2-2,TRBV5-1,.,CASSVGQGYTGELFF,TGCGCCAGCAGCGTGGGACAGGGGTACACCGGGGAGCTGTTTTTT
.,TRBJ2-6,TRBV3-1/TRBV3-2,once,CASSLGQSSGANVLTF,TGTGCCAGCAGCCTCGGACAGAGCTCTGGGGCCAACGTCCTGACTTTC
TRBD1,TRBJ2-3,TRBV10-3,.,CAISDTGTGDSDTQYF,TGTGCCATCAGTGACACCGGGACAGGGGACTCCGATACGCAGTATTTT
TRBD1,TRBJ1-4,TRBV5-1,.,CASSLQGQGASGEKLFF,TGCGCCAGCAGCCTCCAGGGACAGGGGGCTTCGGGAGAAAAACTGTTTTTT
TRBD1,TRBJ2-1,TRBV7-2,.,CASSPRTGGYNEQFF,TGTGCCAGCAGCCCCCGGACAGGGGGCTACAATGAGCAGTTCTTC
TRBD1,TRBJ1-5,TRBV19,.,CASSYFGTGGQPQHF,TGTGCCAGTAGTTACTTTGGGACAGGGGGGCAGCCCCAGCATTTT
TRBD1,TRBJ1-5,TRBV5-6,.,CASSMTGRGNQPQHF,TGTGCCAGCAGCATGACAGGGCGTGGCAATCAGCCCCAGCATTTT
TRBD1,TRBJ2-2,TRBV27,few,CASSPRTGFTGELFF,TGTGCCAGCAGCCCCCGGACAGGGTTTACCGGGGAGCTGTTTTTT
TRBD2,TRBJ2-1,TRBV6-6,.,CASSYDGREGEQFF,TGTGCCAGCAGTTACGACGGGCGGGAGGGTGAGCAGTTCTTC